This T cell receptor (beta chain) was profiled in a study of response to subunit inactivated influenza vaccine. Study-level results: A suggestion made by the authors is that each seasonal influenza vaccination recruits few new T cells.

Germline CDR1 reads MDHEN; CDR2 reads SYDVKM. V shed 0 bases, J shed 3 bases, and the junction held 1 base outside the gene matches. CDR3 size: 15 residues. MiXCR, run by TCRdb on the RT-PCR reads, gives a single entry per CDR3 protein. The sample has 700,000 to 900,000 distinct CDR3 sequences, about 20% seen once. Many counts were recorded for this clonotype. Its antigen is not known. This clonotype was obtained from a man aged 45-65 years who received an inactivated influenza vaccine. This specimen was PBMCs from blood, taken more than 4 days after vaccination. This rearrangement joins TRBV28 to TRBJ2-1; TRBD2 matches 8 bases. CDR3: CASSLWRGVYNEQFF. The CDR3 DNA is TGTGCCAGCAGTTTATGGCGGGGGGTCTACAATGAGCAGTTCTTC.